The entry that follows covers one T cell receptor beta chain sequence. This table comes from immunoSEQ multiplex PCR, and its TCRdb copy is limited to in-frame clones, with some not included. This sample carries some 2.3 million clones, 85% to 95% of them seen once, and the ten largest clones take about 0.41%. This record comes from a study of shared clonotypes between healthy human individuals. Donors were Caucasian adults residing in Nashville, Tennessee, USA. The sample taken for sequencing was naive CD4+ T cells from PBMCs. Subset noted: CD45RA+ positively selected. The TCR originated in a man younger than 35 in good health. Some clones in this sample may be carry-over from other donors' samples.

The CDR3 nucleotides are TGTGCCAGCAGGGGACCGGAAGATACGCAGTATTTT. It yields the protein CASRGPEDTQYF. The V and J genes are TRBV9 and TRBJ2-3; D is tentatively TRBD1 or TRBD2 (5 bases each). Germline loops: CDR1 SGDLS, CDR2 YYNGEE. V shed 5 bases and J shed 5 bases, with 9 bases lying between them. The CDR3 loop spans 12 amino acids.